The T cell receptor beta chain under discussion was sequenced for a study of OX40 agonist ivuxolimab in advanced cancers. Study in general: A history of anti-PD-1, anti-PD-L1 or anti-CTLA-4 therapy was acceptable, and around 36% had some.

A single count supports this clone. From germline, CDR1 is SEHNR and CDR2 FQNEAQ (reference sequence). The V gene lost 4 bases and the J gene lost 7 bases, with 17 bases spanning the gap. The CDR3 runs 15 residues. Produced via immunoSEQ multiplex PCR; TCRdb's table is partial and in-frame only. Among about 38,000 clones listed, 80% to 90% were seen once. The starting material was CD4+ or CD8+ T cells sorted from blood, obtained in a trial of the OX40 agonist ivuxolimab. V is TRBV7-9 and J is TRBJ2-1, with D possibly TRBD2 on 6 matching bases. This TCR was sampled from an adult with an advanced solid tumor such as melanoma, head and neck, liver or kidney cancer. The CDR3 bases are TGTGCCAGCAGCTCTAAAACCGGGACTTCGAATGAGCAGTTCTTC. This gives the protein CASSSKTGTSNEQFF.